Below, one T cell receptor beta chain is given with its context. Antigen specificity is unknown. The PCR had 60 Vbeta and 13 Jbeta primers. The assay was immunoSEQ multiplex PCR, and TCRdb's table has in-frame clones only and misses some. The sample consists of approximately 95,000 clones, just under 80% of them appearing once. The sample originates from a study of cytomegalovirus exposure and HLA in healthy donors. Overall study results and limits: In a later analysis, at a false discovery rate of 0.05, approximately 15,000 TCR beta sequences matched HLA alleles. Later, an analysis showed that TCR beta chains associated with HLA were more clonally expanded than others that were equally common. Several of the most significant clusters appeared, in a later analysis, to be linked to common viral pathogens.

The CDR3 has 13 residues. Trimming took 5 bases from V and 8 from J, leaving 13 bases between them. The germline gives CDR1 LNHDA, CDR2 SQIVND (reference sequence). Material for sequencing was PBMCs. The sequence was collected from a woman aged 40 to 55 in good health and CMV-seropositive. The chain has TRBV19 and TRBJ1-5; D possibly corresponds to TRBD1 (5 bases). CDR3 protein: CASSEQVGKPQHF. DNA for the CDR3: TGTGCCAGTAGTGAACAGGTGGGTAAGCCCCAGCATTTT.